This T cell receptor beta chain was identified during a study of blood T cells in healthy people across ages. Study-wide points: Naive T cell percentage and TCR beta diversity correlated strongly.

Together with a sample-barcoded 5' primer, a J-beta primer mix was included in a second PCR lasting roughly 6 to 12 cycles. TCRdb itself ran the 5' RACE reads through MiXCR, one entry per CDR3 protein. The sample shows about 510,000 distinct CDR3 sequences, over 25% of them seen only once. The CDR3 has 17 amino acids. V was cut by 5 bases and J by 1 base, with 17 bases left in between. Germline CDR1 and CDR2: SGHVS and FNYEAQ. In this sample, this clonotype turned up a few times. The antigen remains undetermined. These data are also associated with another study on T cells of mothers and their children. That source adds: A second PCR was performed with the M1S primer. This primer added sample barcodes and 2-4 random nucleotides. The authors identified no persistent microchimeric T cell clones.

This sequence joins TRBV7-6 and TRBJ2-2; D is perhaps TRBD2 (6 bases). The source material was blood. This TCR was recovered from a boy younger than 10 in good health. CDR3 residues: CASSLGVVSGNTGELFF. The CDR3 DNA reads as TGTGCCAGCAGCCTCGGCGTCGTTAGCGGGAACACCGGGGAGCTGTTTTTT.